These 3 T cell receptor beta chains were all obtained from the same sample, sequenced in a study of OX40 agonist ivuxolimab in advanced cancers. Here immunoSEQ multiplex PCR was the method, and the copy in TCRdb shows in-frame clones only, minus some. The repertoire holds about 82,000 clones, with 85% to 90% as singletons. The sample was CD4+ or CD8+ T cells sorted from blood, taken in a trial of the OX40 agonist ivuxolimab. The receptors stem from an adult with an advanced solid tumor such as melanoma, head and neck, liver or kidney cancer.

Concerning this clone: Germline and junction disagree at one end, which may indicate a read error. The CDR3 nucleotides are TGTGCTAGCAGCTTAGGGGACACCGGGGAGCTGTTTTTT. Protein product: CASSLGDTGELFF. V gene TRBV7-7 combines with J gene TRBJ2-2; D possibly corresponds to TRBD1 (5 bases). The CDR3 length is 13 residues. The germline CDR1 and CDR2 sequences are SSHAT and FNYEAQ (reference sequence).

This clone was seen only once. The chain couples TRBV7-8 to TRBJ1-2; no clear D gene. This CDR3 is built from 15 residues. CDR1 SGHVS and CDR2 FQNEAQ come from the germline V gene. V lost 1 base, J lost 0 bases, and 9 bases lay in between. CDR3 in DNA: TGTGCCAGCAGCTTAGAGGGCTCGGCTAACTATGGCTACACCTTC. This encodes CASSLEGSANYGYTF.

This rearrangement joins TRBV7-9 to TRBJ2-5, with 7 bases fitting TRBD2. The tail of the sequence fits TRBJ2-7 better, so the J call may be wrong. The CDR3 loop spans 15 amino acids. Germline loops: CDR1 SEHNR, CDR2 FQNEAQ (reference sequence). The CDR3 region is CASSLGTSVFYEQYF. The CDR3, as DNA: TGTGCCAGCAGCTTGGGCACTAGCGTCTTTTACGAGCAGTACTTC.